Here is one TCR beta chain with its context. The data originate from a study of patients and donors after allogeneic stem cell transplantation. Via MiXCR, TCRdb re-called the RT-PCR reads, giving one row per CDR3 protein. This table holds about a million distinct CDR3 sequences, roughly 18% found once. This CDR3 comprises 15 residues. From germline, CDR1 is LGHNA and CDR2 YNFKEQ. The V and J ends lost 0 bases and 2 bases respectively, with 8 bases between them. The sequencing sample was made of blood, either unsorted or a sorted T cell fraction (not recorded which). The chain joins TRBV4-2 to TRBJ2-1; a possible D gene is TRBD2 (5 bases). This receptor was identified in a human donor who was either an allogeneic HSCT recipient or a stem cell or donor lymphocyte infusion donor (not recorded which). It is not recorded whose cells these are; they may come from a transplant donor. The CDR3 loop reads CASSQETGTYNEQFF. DNA for the CDR3: TGTGCCAGCAGCCAAGAAACGGGAACCTACAATGAGCAGTTCTTC.